The clone carrying this T cell receptor beta chain was picked up many times. No antigen is known for it. The authors ran a second PCR of about 6 to 12 cycles using a sample-barcoded 5' primer and a J-beta primer mix. The template-switch adaptor was a 5' adaptor with 12 random nucleotides. It tagged each cDNA molecule. TCRdb reanalysed the 5' RACE reads using MiXCR and keeps one entry per CDR3 protein. The top ten clones hold around 16% of a sample with roughly 900,000 distinct CDR3 sequences, 25% to 35% of them seen once. These data belong to a study of blood T cells in healthy people across ages. Overall study results and limits: It was held that diversity estimates obtained from one million T cells represented underestimates. Significant beta diversity loss was already apparent by age approximately 40, declining roughly linearly.

The CDR3 runs 14 residues. The germline CDR1 and CDR2 sequences are SGHTA and FQGNSA. The V end was cut by 8 bases, the J end by 6 bases, with 18 bases between. The V and J genes are TRBV7-2 and TRBJ2-3; D uncertain. This TCR was sampled from a woman older than 75 in good health. Sequencing was done on a sample of blood. In DNA, the CDR3 is TGTGCCAGCCGTTCCGTCGGGCTCGTGGATACGCAGTATTTT. Its protein product is CASRSVGLVDTQYF. Filled out from reference TRBV7-2 and TRBJ2-3, the complete variable domain reads GAGVSQSPSNKVTEKGKDVELRCDPISGHTALYWYRQSLGQGLEFLIYFQGNSAPDKSGLPSDRFSAERTGGSVSTLTIQRTQQEDSAVYLCASRSVGLVDTQYFGPGTRLTVL.